A selection of T cell receptor beta chains follows, all from one sample in a study of blood T cells in healthy people across ages. TCRdb reanalysed the 5' RACE reads using MiXCR and keeps one entry per CDR3 protein. Seen here are around 1,900,000 distinct CDR3 sequences, 30% to 40% observed once, and the top ten hold 23%. The sample comprised blood. All receptors come from a human donor in good health. CDR3s include the opening cysteine and the closing phenylalanine or tryptophan. Fields, in order: D gene, clone size, J gene, V gene, CDR3 DNA, CDR3 protein. D genes are given only for firm matches. Some rows have no size entry. The others give once, few or many, or a class for an expanded clone.

NA | few | TRBJ1-5 | TRBV7-2 | TGTGCCAGCAGCTTAGAGTTTAGCATTAGCAATCAGCCCCAGCATTTT | CASSLEFSISNQPQHF
NA | NA | TRBJ2-4 | TRBV2 | TGTGCCAGCAGTGAGTCATGGGAGCAGTACTTC | CASSESWEQYF
NA | NA | TRBJ1-4 | TRBV20-1 | TGCAGTGCGGTGGAAAGGAATGAAAAACTGTTTTTT | CSAVERNEKLFF
NA | NA | TRBJ2-7 | TRBV20-1 | TGCAGTGGGGGTACAGGTACCTACGAGCAGTACTTC | CSGGTGTYEQYF
NA | NA | TRBJ1-5 | TRBV12-3/TRBV12-4 | TGTGCCAGCAGGGCGACCGGGGTCCAGCCCCAGCATTTT | CASRATGVQPQHF
NA | few | TRBJ2-1 | TRBV12-3/TRBV12-4 | TGTGCCAGCAGGCCAAGTATAAGGAGCTCCTACAATGAGCAGTTCTTC | CASRPSIRSSYNEQFF
NA | few | TRBJ2-1 | TRBV11-2 | TGTGCCAGCAGTGGGGTTTACAATGAGCAGTTCTTC | CASSGVYNEQFF
TRBD2 | once | TRBJ2-1 | TRBV6-5 | TGTGCCAGCCGCGTAGCGGGGCACTCCTACAATGAGCAGTTCTTC | CASRVAGHSYNEQFF
NA | few | TRBJ1-1 | TRBV7-9 | TGTGCCAGCAGCTTAACCGTAGGGTACACTGAAGCTTTCTTT | CASSLTVGYTEAFF
NA | NA | TRBJ2-4 | TRBV6-6 | TGTGCCAGCATCAGGGACCTATCCTACAATGAGCAGTACTTC | CASIRDLSYNEQYF
NA | NA | TRBJ2-7 | TRBV6-5 | TGTGCCAGCAGGGACACCAGGAGCTCCTACGAGCAGTACTTC | CASRDTRSSYEQYF
NA | few | TRBJ2-1 | TRBV27 | TGTGCCAGCAGTCTCTCCCACAACAATGAGCAGTTCTTC | CASSLSHNNEQFF
NA | NA | TRBJ2-7 | TRBV21-1 | TGTGCCAGCAGCAAAGTGGCCCGGGCAGCCGCTTCCTACGAGCAGTACTTC | CASSKVARAAASYEQYF
NA | few | TRBJ1-2 | TRBV4-1 | TGCGCCAGCAGCCAGGAATACAGGAGCGCTAACTATGGCTACACCTTC | CASSQEYRSANYGYTF
NA | few | TRBJ2-7 | TRBV5-5 | TGTGCCAGCAGCAAGGCCAACTACGAGCAGTACTTC | CASSKANYEQYF
NA | NA | TRBJ2-5 | TRBV7-2 | TGTGCCAGCAGCTTAGCGAAAGAGACCCAGTACTTC | CASSLAKETQYF
TRBD1 | NA | TRBJ2-1 | TRBV20-1 | TGCAGTGCTAGTCACACAGGGGTGCTCGAGCAGTTCTTC | CSASHTGVLEQFF
NA | NA | TRBJ1-1 | TRBV7-2 | TGTGCCAGCAGCTTATACGGGGTGGCGAACACTGAAGCTTTCTTT | CASSLYGVANTEAFF
NA | few | TRBJ1-4 | TRBV14 | TGTGCCAGCAGCGCTCGACGGGGGGCAACTAATGAAAAACTGTTTTTT | CASSARRGATNEKLFF
NA | few | TRBJ1-2 | TRBV4-3 | TGCGCCAGCAGCCAAGGGGCAGGAGGATATGGCTACACCTTC | CASSQGAGGYGYTF
NA | NA | TRBJ2-7 | TRBV6-1 | TGTGCCAGCAGGCCCACAGGGTCTAAAACCTACGAGCAGTACTTC | CASRPTGSKTYEQYF
NA | NA | TRBJ2-7 | TRBV4-1 | TGCGCCAGCAGCCCCCAAACAGGGAAAACCTACGAGCAGTACTTC | CASSPQTGKTYEQYF
NA | NA | TRBJ2-1 | TRBV12-3/TRBV12-4 | TGTGCCAGCAGTTTTCGGGCAGGGTTGTACAATGAGCAGTTCTTC | CASSFRAGLYNEQFF
TRBD1 | NA | TRBJ2-3 | TRBV7-2 | TGTGCCAGCAGCTTACTATCCGGGACAGGTAGCACAGATACGCAGTATTTT | CASSLLSGTGSTDTQYF
NA | NA | TRBJ1-1 | TRBV6-2/TRBV6-3 | TGTGCCAGCAAACCCGAGGGGGGAACTGAAGCTTTCTTT | CASKPEGGTEAFF
NA | few | TRBJ2-3 | TRBV2 | TGTGCCAGCAATTCAGAATGGGCAGATACGCAGTATTTT | CASNSEWADTQYF
NA | NA | TRBJ2-7 | TRBV3-1 | TGTGCCAGCAGCCAAACCCCACTTTCCTCCTACGAGCAGTACTTC | CASSQTPLSSYEQYF
NA | few | TRBJ1-1 | TRBV29-1 | TGCAGCGTCGGGACAACGAACACTGAAGCTTTCTTT | CSVGTTNTEAFF
NA | NA | TRBJ1-1 | TRBV20-1 | TGCAGTGCTAGAGGGACACTGAACACTGAAGCTTTCTTT | CSARGTLNTEAFF
NA | NA | TRBJ2-7 | TRBV7-9 | TGTGCCAGCAGCGCGGTGGCTTCCTACGAGCAGTACTTC | CASSAVASYEQYF
NA | NA | TRBJ2-3 | TRBV11-2 | TGTGCCAGCAGCCTACATGGACGACTTAGCACAGATACGCAGTATTTT | CASSLHGRLSTDTQYF
TRBD1 | NA | TRBJ2-5 | TRBV10-3 | TGTGCCATCAGTGAGTGGACTCCGGGACAGGGAGAGACCCAGTACTTC | CAISEWTPGQGETQYF
NA | few | TRBJ2-7 | TRBV6-5 | TGTGCCACCCAAATGGGGGGCTTTAAGGACGAGCAGTACTTC | CATQMGGFKDEQYF
NA | few | TRBJ2-3 | TRBV7-2 | TGTGCCAGCAGCCGTTACCCGACTAGCACAGATACGCAGTATTTT | CASSRYPTSTDTQYF
NA | few | TRBJ2-1 | TRBV9 | TGTGCCAGCAGCGCAGGGGGGGTCTACAATGAGCAGTTCTTC | CASSAGGVYNEQFF
NA | NA | TRBJ1-1 | TRBV27 | TGTGCCAGCAGTCCTATCTATCGGCAGGGCAGCACTGAAGCTTTCTTT | CASSPIYRQGSTEAFF
NA | few | TRBJ1-4 | TRBV4-3 | TGCGCCAGCAGCCAAGATTACAGTTCAACTAATGAAAAACTGTTTTTT | CASSQDYSSTNEKLFF
NA | few | TRBJ2-7 | TRBV29-1 | TGCAGCGTTGAAGGAGGGGCTTTATACGAGCAGTACTTC | CSVEGGALYEQYF
TRBD1 | few | TRBJ2-5 | TRBV7-9 | TGTGCCAGCAGCCACGGTTTTAGGGGGCGCTGGGAGACCCAGTACTTC | CASSHGFRGRWETQYF
NA | few | TRBJ2-5 | TRBV29-1 | TGCAGCGTTGTACCAAAAGAGACCCAGTACTTC | CSVVPKETQYF
TRBD2 | NA | TRBJ2-1 | TRBV3-1 | TGTGCCAGCAGCCGAAGGACTAGCGGGGGGCACAATGAGCAGTTCTTC | CASSRRTSGGHNEQFF
NA | NA | TRBJ1-1 | TRBV4-3 | TGCGCCAGCAGCCAGGTATTGGGGGGCGCAGGAACTGAAGCTTTCTTT | CASSQVLGGAGTEAFF
NA | few | TRBJ1-2 | TRBV29-1 | TGCAGCGTTGAAGAGAACAGGTACTATGGCTACACCTTC | CSVEENRYYGYTF
NA | NA | TRBJ2-7 | TRBV12-5 | TGTGCTAGTGGTTTTGTAAGGCGGGCCACCTACGAGCAGTACTTC | CASGFVRRATYEQYF
NA | few | TRBJ2-5 | TRBV7-2 | TGTGCCAGCAGCATCGGAAGGGGGAGAGAGACCCAGTACTTC | CASSIGRGRETQYF
TRBD1 | NA | TRBJ2-7 | TRBV10-3 | TGTGCCATTCGGGACAGGTCCTACGAGCAGTACTTC | CAIRDRSYEQYF
NA | few | TRBJ1-4 | TRBV10-3 | TGTGCCATCAGTGCCGATGCAGGATTGGACGAAAAACTGTTTTTT | CAISADAGLDEKLFF
TRBD1 | few | TRBJ2-7 | TRBV20-1 | TGCAGTGCTAGAGACGATGGACAGGGCACCTACAATGAGCAGTACTTC | CSARDDGQGTYNEQYF
NA | NA | TRBJ2-7 | TRBV9 | TGTGCCAGCAGCTCCTTTCATAGTGCGGGGGCCTACAATGAGCAGTACTTC | CASSSFHSAGAYNEQYF
NA | few | TRBJ2-3 | TRBV9 | TGTGCCAGCAGCCCTTGGCAGGTCTCCACAGGTACGCAGTATTTT | CASSPWQVSTGTQYF
NA | NA | TRBJ2-1 | TRBV9 | TGTGCCAGCAGCGCCCGGGACAATGAGCAGTTCTTC | CASSARDNEQFF
NA | NA | TRBJ2-7 | TRBV4-1 | TGCGCCAGCAGCCAAGAATCGGCGGGTGAGCAGTACTTC | CASSQESAGEQYF
NA | few | TRBJ2-2 | TRBV10-3 | TGTGCCATCAGTGATGTGAACACCGGGGAGCTGTTTTTT | CAISDVNTGELFF